The next 16 T cell receptor beta chains were all read from a single sample in a study of blood T cell repertoires in COVID-19. The assay was immunoSEQ multiplex PCR, and TCRdb's table has in-frame clones only and misses some. Of 200,000 to 300,000 clones in the sample, approximately 90% were seen once. Sequenced material: peripheral blood. The origin of the receptors is a woman aged 40 to 50 with acute or convalescent COVID-19.

The CDR3 DNA sequence: TGTGCCAGTACCTCGACTCGACAGGGACGAACGACCGGGGAGCTGTTTTTT. Translation: CASTSTRQGRTTGELFF. The chain links TRBV19 to TRBJ2-2; 7 bases line up with TRBD1. The CDR3 spans 17 residues. Trimming cost V 7 bases and J 5 bases; bases outside gene matches: 16. The germline gives CDR1 LNHDA, CDR2 SQIVND (reference sequence).

The CDR3 bases are TGCGCCAGCAGCCCGGCGACAGAAGGCTACACCTTC. Its protein product is CASSPATEGYTF. The chain carries TRBV5-1 and TRBJ1-2, with D maybe TRBD1 (5 bases). Germline V gene data show CDR1 as SGHRS and CDR2 as YFSETQ. CDR3 length equals 12 residues. Trimming cost V 4 bases and J 8 bases, with 12 bases left between them.

The V call is TRBV27, the J call TRBJ1-3; 8 bases are shared with TRBD1. This CDR3 comprises 13 residues. Trimming at V came to 6 bases and at J to 4 bases, leaving 2 bases not matched to a gene. CDR1 is MNHEY, CDR2 SMNVEV, per germline (reference sequence). The CDR3 reads CASSRDRGNTIYF. The CDR3 DNA reads TGTGCCAGCAGCCGGGACAGGGGAAACACCATATATTTT.

In nucleotides, the CDR3 is TGTGCCAGTAGTCAGGAACCGAACTATGGCTACACCTTC. This encodes CASSQEPNYGYTF. The V call is TRBV19, the J call TRBJ1-2, with no clear D. Trimming removed 5 bases at V and 2 bases at J, with 9 bases between. Germline values: CDR1 LNHDA, CDR2 SQIVND (reference sequence). The CDR3 is 13 amino acids.

The V and J genes are TRBV5-1 and TRBJ1-5; 10 nucleotides line up with TRBD1. Germline CDR1 is SGHRS and CDR2 is YFSETQ. The CDR3 consists of 14 residues. V lost 4 bases and J lost 4; bases outside the gene matches: 2. The CDR3 here is CASSRGQGNQPQHF. The CDR3, as DNA: TGCGCCAGCAGCAGGGGACAGGGGAATCAGCCCCAGCATTTT.

There are a few counts of this clone. The same CDR3 also results from other DNA sequences found in this sample. The chain uses TRBV19 and TRBJ2-1, with 8 bases that match TRBD2. J gave up 3 bases and V 3 bases, and 1 base lay outside the gene matches. Germline V lookup: CDR1 LNHDA, CDR2 SQIVND (reference sequence). The CDR3 runs 14 residues. The CDR3 nucleotides are TGTGCCAGTAGTATCGGGGGGGACTACAATGAGCAGTTCTTC. As protein: CASSIGGDYNEQFF.

This chain connects TRBV11-3 to TRBJ1-6; 8 bases align to TRBD1. Germline V gene data show CDR1 as SGHNT and CDR2 as YENEEA. Trimming at V came to 4 bases and at J to 8 bases, leaving 16 bases not matched to a gene. CDR3 length: 18 amino acids. In DNA, the CDR3 is TGTGCCAGCAGCTCCCCGGGACAGGCTCCCTTCCCGGATTCACCCCTCCACTTT. It codes for CASSSPGQAPFPDSPLHF.

This clone was observed a handful of times. The chain carries TRBV7-8 and TRBJ1-1; D is unclear. The CDR3 is made up of 15 amino acids. Deletions cut 10 bases from V and 0 bases from J, with 18 bases between. Germline V CDR1 and CDR2: SGHVS, FQNEAQ. CDR3: CATHLVEGLNTEAFF. The CDR3 nucleotides read TGTGCCACGCACCTGGTAGAGGGCCTGAACACTGAAGCTTTCTTT. Combining the CDR3 with reference TRBV7-8 and TRBJ1-1 gives the whole variable domain GAGVSQSPRYKVAKRGQDVALRCDPISGHVSLFWYQQALGQGPEFLTYFQNEAQLDKSGLPSDRFFAERPEGSVSTLKIQRTQQEDSAVYLCATHLVEGLNTEAFFGQGTRLTVV.

The V gene is TRBV10-3, the J gene TRBJ1-1; D may be TRBD1 (6 bases). CDR1 ENHRY and CDR2 SYGVKD come from the germline V gene. The CDR3 is made up of 14 amino acids. V lost 5 bases and J 5 bases, leaving 15 bases between the germline ends. CDR3 nucleotides: TGTGCCATCAGTCCAGGGGTGATGGTAACTGAAGCTTTCTTT. Translated: CAISPGVMVTEAFF.

CDR3 protein: CASSEYGQGTYEQYV. The CDR3 DNA reads TGCGCCAGCAGTGAGTATGGACAGGGTACCTACGAGCAGTACGTC. The V gene is TRBV10-2, the J gene TRBJ2-7, with 8 bases matching TRBD1. Germline V gene data show CDR1 as WSHSY and CDR2 as SAAADI. The CDR3 length is 15 residues. The V segment lost 1 base and the J segment 2 bases; nucleotides outside the gene matches: 4.

This chain uses TRBV7-9 with TRBJ2-1; D possibly corresponds to TRBD2 (7 bases). Germline V lookup: CDR1 SEHNR, CDR2 FQNEAQ (reference sequence). The CDR3 is 17 amino acids. Trimming removed 1 base at V and 7 bases at J, with 20 bases between. CDR3 coding DNA: TGTGCCAGCAGCTTAGAACTTTCGGGGGGCCGTAGAAATGAGCAGTTCTTC. It encodes CASSLELSGGRRNEQFF.

The chain links TRBV4-1 to TRBJ1-3, with TRBD1 matching 10 bases. CDR3 length: 17 residues. CDR1 MGHRA and CDR2 YSYEKL come from the germline V gene. The ends lost 1 base at V and 2 bases at J; junction bases unmatched: 5. CDR3 coding DNA: TGCGCCAGCAGCCAAGCTCGGGACAGGGGCCCTGGAAACACCATATATTTT. Translated: CASSQARDRGPGNTIYF.

This clone was seen more than once but under ten times. This chain connects TRBV7-7 to TRBJ2-7, with a weak D call TRBD2 (6 bases). The CDR3 has 15 residues. Germline loops: CDR1 SSHAT, CDR2 FNYEAQ (reference sequence). The germline V and J ends were trimmed by 2 bases and 2 bases, with 13 bases remaining between them. CDR3 in amino acids: CASSLRRDLAYEQYV. CDR3 bases: TGTGCCAGCAGCTTACGCCGGGACTTAGCCTACGAGCAGTACGTC.

This sequence joins TRBV30 and TRBJ2-5; perhaps TRBD1 as D (6 bases). Per germline, CDR1 GTSNPN and CDR2 SVGIG (reference sequence). The CDR3 has 13 residues. V was cut by 2 bases and J by 5 bases, with 12 bases left in between. The CDR3 region is CAWSLGTTETQYF. For the CDR3, the DNA is TGTGCCTGGAGTTTAGGGACAACGGAGACCCAGTACTTC.

The chain has TRBV27 and TRBJ2-5, with TRBD1 matching 8 bases. The ends lost 1 base at V and 5 bases at J; junction bases unmatched: 6. The germline CDR1 and CDR2 sequences are MNHEY and SMNVEV (reference sequence). There are 15 residues in the CDR3. The DNA of the CDR3 is TGTGCCAGCAGTTTATACAGGGGGTCGGGGGAGACCCAGTACTTC. Protein sequence: CASSLYRGSGETQYF.

This chain uses TRBV6-5 with TRBJ2-7, with D perhaps matching TRBD2 (5 bases). Germline V gene data show CDR1 as MNHEY and CDR2 as SVGAGI. V was pared by 6 bases and J by 3 bases, with 12 bases between. The CDR3 runs to 13 residues. The CDR3: CASRLDNLYEQYV. CDR3 in DNA: TGTGCCAGCAGACTAGACAACCTCTACGAGCAGTACGTC.